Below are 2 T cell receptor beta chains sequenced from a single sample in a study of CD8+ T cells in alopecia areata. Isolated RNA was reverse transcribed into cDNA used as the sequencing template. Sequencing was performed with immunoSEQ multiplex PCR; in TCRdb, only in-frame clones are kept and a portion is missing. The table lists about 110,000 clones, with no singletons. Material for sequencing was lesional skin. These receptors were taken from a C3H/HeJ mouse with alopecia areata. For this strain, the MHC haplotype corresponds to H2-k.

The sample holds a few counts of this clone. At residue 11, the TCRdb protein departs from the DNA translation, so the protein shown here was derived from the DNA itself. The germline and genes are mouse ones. CDR3 sequence reads: CTCRGTGRNSPLYF. The DNA read from the CDR3 is TGCACCTGCAGGGGGACAGGGAGGAATTCGCCC. V is TRBV1 and J is TRBJ1-6; 9 nucleotides agree with TRBD1. The observed sequence ends 3 residues before the CDR3 terminus, with the missing tail filled in from the germline J gene. TRBJ1-6 is assigned to the ORF class and has an uncertain function. The CDR3 totals 14 residues. Trimming cost V 6 bases and J 7 bases; bases outside gene matches: 4. The germline V gene has CDR1 NSQYPW and CDR2 LRSPGD (reference sequence).

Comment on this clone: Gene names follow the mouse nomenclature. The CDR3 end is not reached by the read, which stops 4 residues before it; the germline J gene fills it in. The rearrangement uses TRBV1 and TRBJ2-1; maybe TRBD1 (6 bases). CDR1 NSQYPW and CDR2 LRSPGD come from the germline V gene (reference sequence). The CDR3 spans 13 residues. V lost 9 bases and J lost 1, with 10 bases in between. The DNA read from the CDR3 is TGCACCTGTCCGGGACAAAACTATGCT. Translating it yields CTCPGQNYA. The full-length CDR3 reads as CTCPGQNYAEQFF.